This T cell receptor beta chain was identified during a study of CXCR3-negative and CXCR3-positive naive CD8 T cells. For this clonotype: Its antigen is as yet unknown.

Triplicate sorts, a few hundred thousand cells apiece, were made for each CD8+ T cell subset. The CDR3 consists of 14 residues. Germline V CDR1 and CDR2: LNHNV, YYDKDF (reference sequence). Libraries were UMI-labeled 5' RACE TRB cDNA. With the 5' RACE reads reprocessed, TCRdb shows one record per CDR3 protein and no DNA. The sample has under 25,000 distinct CDR3 sequences, and its top ten clones hold over 15%. The study, taken as a whole, reports: Memory CD8+ T cell repertoires were far less diverse than both naive subsets. Naive CXCR3-negative and CXCR3-positive cells had similar TRBV-TRBJ usage; memory differed. Most assays used freshly isolated PBMCs, as cryopreservation partially reduced CXCR3.

The sample consisted of memory CD8+ T cells from blood. The chain recombines TRBV15 with TRBJ2-7; the TRBD1 assignment by TCRdb is unverifiable without DNA. The receptor was isolated from a human donor in good health. Some clones in this sample may be carry-over from other donors' samples. The CDR3: CATSGQGATYEQYF.